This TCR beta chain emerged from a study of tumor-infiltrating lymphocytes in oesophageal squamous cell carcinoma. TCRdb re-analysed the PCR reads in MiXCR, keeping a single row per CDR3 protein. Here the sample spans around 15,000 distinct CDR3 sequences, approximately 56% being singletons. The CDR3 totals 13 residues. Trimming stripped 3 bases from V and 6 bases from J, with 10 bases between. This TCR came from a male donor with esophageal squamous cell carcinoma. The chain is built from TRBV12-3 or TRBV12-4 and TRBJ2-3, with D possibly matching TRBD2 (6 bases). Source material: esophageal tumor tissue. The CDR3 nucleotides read TGTGCCAGCAGTTTCCGGGAGTGGGATACGCAGTATTTT. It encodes CASSFREWDTQYF.